The clone carrying this T cell receptor (beta chain) was counted ten times or more. Its antigen is undetermined. The sample belongs to a study of CD8 T cells in ankylosing spondylitis. Points from the study as a whole: A TCR beta motif of fewer than 10 highly homologous variants seemed to mark ankylosing spondylitis blood.

The CDR3 is made up of 14 amino acids. V lost 3 bases and J 2 bases, leaving 10 bases between the germline ends. Each TCR beta library was made by quantitative 5'-RACE that incorporated molecular barcodes. One entry per CDR3 protein, called by TCRdb with MiXCR from the 5' RACE reads. Of 450,000 to 550,000 distinct CDR3 sequences listed, roughly 5.2% are singletons. Sequencing was done on a sample of blood, either unsorted or a sorted T cell fraction (not recorded which). V and J are TRBV12-3 or TRBV12-4 and TRBJ2-5, with D unclear. This receptor was obtained from a male donor with ankylosing spondylitis. CDR3 sequence reads: CASSFRTRQETQYF. The CDR3 DNA follows: TGTGCCAGCAGTTTTAGGACGCGTCAAGAGACCCAGTACTTC.